Below, 17 T cell receptor beta chains from the same sample are listed, as sequenced in a study of response to subunit inactivated influenza vaccine (dated by TCRdb to 2016 to 2018). Library prep was done by RT-PCR. Reads for this sample came from an Illumina HiSeq 2500. Through fastp at Q25 and MiXCR, TCRdb rebuilt clones from the public reads, retaining in-frame beta chains. Rows with one shared CDR3 protein collapse into an entry with the most common genes and DNA. The sample table shows about 190,000 distinct CDR3 sequences, and approximately 15% are seen once. The ten largest clones capture approximately 25% of the sample. This material consisted of CD8+ T cells sorted from PBMCs, taken 5 to 6 days after vaccination. The receptors shown here come from a man aged 50 to 59 who received an inactivated influenza vaccine. Donor details come from another sample of the same person, matched by shared clones.

The chain has TRBV20-1 and TRBJ1-4; TRBD1 is a possible D gene (6 bases). Germline V gene sequence: CDR1 DFQATT, CDR2 SNEGSKA (reference sequence). The CDR3 length is 15 residues. V lost 1 base to trimming and J lost 6 bases, with 15 bases between them. This chain's CDR3 is CSARGTVRRDEKLFF. The CDR3 region has the DNA TGCAGTGCTAGAGGGACAGTTCGTCGGGATGAAAAACTGTTTTTT.

CDR3 protein: CATSEQGSDNEQFF. The CDR3 region has the DNA TGTGCCACCAGCGAACAGGGGTCCGACAATGAGCAGTTCTTC. The chain carries TRBV15 and TRBJ2-1, with TRBD1 identical over 7 bases. Per the germline V gene, CDR1 is LNHNV and CDR2 is YYDKDF (reference sequence). The CDR3 totals 14 residues. The J segment lost 5 bases and the V segment lost 5 bases, leaving 6 bases of the junction unmatched. The entire variable domain, with the rest obtained from reference TRBV15 and TRBJ2-1, is as follows: DAMVIQNPRYQVTQFGKPVTLSCSQTLNHNVMYWYQQKSSQAPKLLFHYYDKDFNNEADTPDNFQSRRPNTSFCFLDIRSPGLGDTAMYLCATSEQGSDNEQFFGPGTRLTVL.

This clonotype was recorded a few times. The chain has TRBV27 and TRBJ2-7; D assignment may be TRBD1 or TRBD2 (5 bases each). The length of the CDR3 is 14 residues. Trimming left V 3 bases short and J 0 bases short, with 9 bases between. Germline V CDR1 and CDR2: MNHEY, SMNVEV (reference sequence). The CDR3 DNA reads as TGTGCCAGCAGTTTCCGTGGGACCTCCTACGAGCAGTACTTC. Its protein is CASSFRGTSYEQYF.

This chain connects TRBV4-2 to TRBJ2-5; no firm D call. The CDR3 loop spans 15 amino acids. V was trimmed by 2 bases and J by 1 base, leaving 11 bases between them. The germline V gene has CDR1 LGHNA and CDR2 YNFKEQ. The CDR3: CASSQRVTLQETQYF. CDR3 sequence (DNA): TGTGCCAGCAGCCAAAGGGTGACTCTCCAAGAGACCCAGTACTTC.

This clonotype was seen a handful of times. J is TRBJ2-2 and V is TRBV19; maybe TRBD1 (5 bases). The CDR3 totals 16 residues. Germline assignment: CDR1 LNHDA and CDR2 SQIVND (reference sequence). Trimming took 5 bases from V and 6 from J, leaving 19 bases between them. CDR3 nucleotide sequence: TGTGCCAGTAGTTATCCCCAGCTGACAGTCCCCGGGGAGCTGTTTTTT. It yields the protein CASSYPQLTVPGELFF.

The CDR3 is CAISESPVAGGSEQYF. The CDR3 DNA reads TGTGCCATCAGTGAGTCCCCCGTAGCGGGAGGATCCGAGCAGTACTTC. The V gene is TRBV10-3, the J gene TRBJ2-7, with TRBD2 matching 10 bases. The trim removed 0 bases at V and 6 bases at J, leaving 8 bases unmatched. CDR3 length equals 16 residues. The V gene's germline CDR1 is ENHRY and CDR2 SYGVKD.

This clonotype was observed at least ten times. The chain recombines TRBV10-3 with TRBJ2-5, with 10 bases that match TRBD2. The germline V gene encodes CDR1 ENHRY and CDR2 SYGVKD. Trimming removed 10 bases from V and 1 base from J; junction bases left unmatched: 15. The CDR3 loop spans 17 amino acids. The CDR3: CATSGLAERSIQETQYF. DNA of the CDR3: TGTGCCACCTCCGGACTAGCGGAGAGAAGCATCCAAGAGACCCAGTACTTC.

The chain is built from TRBV4-1 and TRBJ2-1; tentatively, D is TRBD1 or TRBD2 (5 bases each). This CDR3 has 16 amino acids. V was cut by 4 bases and J by 6 bases, with 19 bases left in between. Germline V gives CDR1 MGHRA, CDR2 YSYEKL. CDR3: CASSPSSGLGGNEQFF. In nucleotides, the CDR3 is TGCGCCAGCAGCCCCTCCTCGGGGCTAGGCGGCAATGAGCAGTTCTTC.

This chain connects TRBV27 to TRBJ2-1; 9 positions agree with TRBD1. After removal of 2 bases from V and 6 bases from J, the junction contained 2 bases not matched to a gene. The CDR3 has 14 amino acids. Germline V gene sequence: CDR1 MNHEY, CDR2 SMNVEV (reference sequence). The CDR3 is CASSLGTGFNEQFF. DNA of the CDR3: TGTGCCAGCAGTTTAGGGACAGGGTTCAATGAGCAGTTCTTC.

This clonotype was observed a handful of times. The genes are TRBV2 and TRBJ2-2; 9 nucleotides match TRBD1. CDR1 and CDR2 from the germline V gene are SNHLY and FYNNEI. J gave up 9 bases and V 3 bases, and 8 bases lay outside the gene matches. The CDR3 has 15 amino acids. CDR3 in amino acids: CASSEGQGRTRELFF. For the CDR3, the DNA is TGTGCCAGCAGTGAGGGACAGGGAAGAACCCGGGAGCTGTTTTTT.

The chain carries TRBV11-3 and TRBJ2-1, with 7 bases matching TRBD2. V shed 4 bases and J 10 bases; nucleotides not matched to a gene: 7. Germline lookup yields CDR1 SGHNT and CDR2 YENEEA. The CDR3 length is 13 residues. In nucleotides, the CDR3 is TGTGCCAGCAGCTCTCCACCGGGACTAGAGCAGTTCTTC. Translating gives CASSSPPGLEQFF.

The chain couples TRBV9 to TRBJ2-2; D is perhaps TRBD1 (5 bases). Germline lookup yields CDR1 SGDLS and CDR2 YYNGEE. This CDR3 contains 16 residues. The V end was cut by 0 bases, the J end by 2 bases, with 11 bases between. CDR3 DNA: TGTGCCAGCAGCGTAGCTGGCCAGGGAAACACCGGGGAGCTGTTTTTT. Its translation is CASSVAGQGNTGELFF.

Many counts were recorded for this clonotype. The V call is TRBV7-8, the J call TRBJ1-4; D is uncertain. This CDR3 contains 14 residues. V lost 5 bases, J lost 3 bases, and 10 bases lay in between. Germline V gives CDR1 SGHVS, CDR2 FQNEAQ. CDR3 protein: CASSPRGANEKLFF. For the CDR3, the DNA is TGTGCCAGCAGCCCTCGGGGTGCTAATGAAAAACTGTTTTTT.

CDR3 sequence reads: CASSYRTEIYEQYF. CDR3 DNA: TGTGCCAGCAGTTACCGGACAGAAATCTACGAGCAGTACTTC. V gene TRBV6-5 combines with J gene TRBJ2-7, with D perhaps TRBD1 (6 bases). CDR3 length: 14 residues. The V and J ends lost 2 bases and 3 bases respectively, with 11 bases between them. Per the germline V gene, CDR1 is MNHEY and CDR2 is SVGAGI.

This clonotype was seen a few times. The chain carries TRBV6-2 or TRBV6-3 and TRBJ2-3; either TRBD1 or TRBD2 may fit D (5 bases each). Trimming left V 2 bases short and J 5 bases short, with 20 bases between. The CDR3 has 17 amino acids. Germline CDR1 reads MNHEY; CDR2 reads SVGEGT. DNA of the CDR3: TGTGCCAGCAGTTACCCCCCAGGGACCCTCCCGGGAGATACGCAGTATTTT. This sequence encodes CASSYPPGTLPGDTQYF.

The sample holds a few counts of this clonotype. This sequence joins TRBV27 and TRBJ2-3; 8 bases fit TRBD2. Germline V CDR1 and CDR2: MNHEY, SMNVEV (reference sequence). The V gene end was trimmed by 5 bases and the J gene end by 2 bases; junction bases not matched to a gene: 15. The CDR3 spans 18 residues. The CDR3 DNA reads TGTGCCAGCAGTGAACTAGCGGAGGGAGACTATTACACAGATACGCAGTATTTT. This gives the protein CASSELAEGDYYTDTQYF.

This clonotype showed up many times. V usage is TRBV20-1 and J usage is TRBJ2-1; 7 positions agree with TRBD1. The V gene's germline CDR1 is DFQATT and CDR2 SNEGSKA (reference sequence). CDR3 length: 15 residues. Germline trimming cut 0 bases from V and 3 bases from J; bases unmatched to any gene: 5. CDR3 in DNA: TGCAGTGCTAGAGAAACCGGGACAGACTACAATGAGCAGTTCTTC. Its protein is CSARETGTDYNEQFF.